The source of this T cell receptor (beta chain) is a study of cytomegalovirus exposure and HLA in healthy donors. This clone was counted only a few times. The PCR used 60 Vbeta and 13 Jbeta primers. This table comes from immunoSEQ multiplex PCR, and its TCRdb copy is limited to in-frame clones, with some not included. Of tens of thousands of clones listed, approximately 68% were seen once; the top ten hold about 6.3%. The material sequenced was PBMCs. This receptor was identified in a boy aged 5 to 17 in good health and CMV-seropositive.

DNA of the CDR3: TGCGCCAGCAGCCAGGACAGGGTGAACACTGAAGCTTTCTTT. The encoded protein is CASSQDRVNTEAFF. This sequence joins TRBV4-1 and TRBJ1-1; 8 positions agree with TRBD1. The ends lost 3 bases at V and 0 bases at J; junction bases unmatched: 0. Germline V lookup: CDR1 MGHRA, CDR2 YSYEKL. The CDR3 runs to 14 residues.